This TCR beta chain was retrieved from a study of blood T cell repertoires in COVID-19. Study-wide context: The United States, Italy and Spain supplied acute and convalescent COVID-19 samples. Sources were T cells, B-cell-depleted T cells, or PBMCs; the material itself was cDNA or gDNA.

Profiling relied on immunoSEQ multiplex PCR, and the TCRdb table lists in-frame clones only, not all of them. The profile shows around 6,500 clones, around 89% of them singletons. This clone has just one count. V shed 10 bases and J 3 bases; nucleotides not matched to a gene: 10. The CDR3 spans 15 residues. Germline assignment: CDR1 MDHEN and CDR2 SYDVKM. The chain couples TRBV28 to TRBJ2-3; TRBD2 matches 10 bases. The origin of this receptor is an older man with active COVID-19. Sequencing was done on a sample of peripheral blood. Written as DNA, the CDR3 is TGTGCCACCCTTCGAAGCGGGGGGGAAACAGATACGCAGTATTTT. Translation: CATLRSGGETDTQYF.